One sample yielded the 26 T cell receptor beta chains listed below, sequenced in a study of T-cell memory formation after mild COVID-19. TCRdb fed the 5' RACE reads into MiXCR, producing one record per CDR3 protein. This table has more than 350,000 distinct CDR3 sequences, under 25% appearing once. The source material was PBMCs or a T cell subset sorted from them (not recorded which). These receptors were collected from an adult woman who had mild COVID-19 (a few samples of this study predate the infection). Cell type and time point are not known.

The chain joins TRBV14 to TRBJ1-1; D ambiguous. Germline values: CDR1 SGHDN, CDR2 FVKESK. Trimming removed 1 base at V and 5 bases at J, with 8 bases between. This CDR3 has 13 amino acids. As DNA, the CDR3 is TGTGCCAGCAGCCAAGTCTCGGGTACTGAAGCTTTCTTT. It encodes CASSQVSGTEAFF.

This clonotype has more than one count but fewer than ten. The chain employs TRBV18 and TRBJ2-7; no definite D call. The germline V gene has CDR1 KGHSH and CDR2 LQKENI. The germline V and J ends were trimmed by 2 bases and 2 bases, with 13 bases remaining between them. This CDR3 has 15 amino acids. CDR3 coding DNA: TGTGCCAGCTCACCAGATGGATTGGCCACCTACGAGCAGTACTTC. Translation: CASSPDGLATYEQYF.

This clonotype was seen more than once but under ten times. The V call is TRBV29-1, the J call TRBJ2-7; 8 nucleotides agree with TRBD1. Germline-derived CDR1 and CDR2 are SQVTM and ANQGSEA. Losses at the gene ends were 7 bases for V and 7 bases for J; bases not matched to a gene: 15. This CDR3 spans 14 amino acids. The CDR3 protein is CSAGTRDRYGEQYF. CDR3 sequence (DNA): TGCAGCGCTGGAACCCGGGACAGGTACGGTGAGCAGTACTTC.

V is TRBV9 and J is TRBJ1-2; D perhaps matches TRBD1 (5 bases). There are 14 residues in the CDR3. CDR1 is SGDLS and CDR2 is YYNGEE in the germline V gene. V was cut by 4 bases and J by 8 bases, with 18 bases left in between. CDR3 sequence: CASSTPGGGRGYTF. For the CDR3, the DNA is TGTGCCAGCAGCACCCCGGGGGGAGGGCGCGGCTACACCTTC.

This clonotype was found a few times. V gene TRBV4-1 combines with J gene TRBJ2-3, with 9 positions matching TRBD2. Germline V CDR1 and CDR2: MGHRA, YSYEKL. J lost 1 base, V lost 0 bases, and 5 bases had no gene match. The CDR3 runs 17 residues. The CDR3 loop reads CASSQDWPSGGTDTQYF. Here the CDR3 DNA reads TGCGCCAGCAGCCAAGATTGGCCTAGCGGGGGCACAGATACGCAGTATTTT.

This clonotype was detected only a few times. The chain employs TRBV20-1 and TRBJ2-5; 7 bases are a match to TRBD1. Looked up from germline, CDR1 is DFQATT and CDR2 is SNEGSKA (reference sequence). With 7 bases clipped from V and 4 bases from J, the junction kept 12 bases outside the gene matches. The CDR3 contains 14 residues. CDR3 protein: CSVKRPTGRETQYF. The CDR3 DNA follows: TGCAGTGTCAAACGTCCGACAGGGCGAGAGACCCAGTACTTC.

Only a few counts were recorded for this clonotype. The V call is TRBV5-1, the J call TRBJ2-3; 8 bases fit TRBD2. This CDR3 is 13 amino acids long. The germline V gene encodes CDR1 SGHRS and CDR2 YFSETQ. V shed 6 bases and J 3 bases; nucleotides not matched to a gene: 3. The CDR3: CASMRLATDTQYF. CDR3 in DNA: TGCGCCAGCATGAGACTAGCGACAGATACGCAGTATTTT.

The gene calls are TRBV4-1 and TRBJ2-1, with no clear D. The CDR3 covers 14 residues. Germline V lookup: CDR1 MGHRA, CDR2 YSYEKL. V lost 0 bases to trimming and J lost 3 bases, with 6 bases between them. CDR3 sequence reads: CASSQDRSYNEQFF. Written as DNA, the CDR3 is TGCGCCAGCAGCCAAGATCGCAGCTACAATGAGCAGTTCTTC.

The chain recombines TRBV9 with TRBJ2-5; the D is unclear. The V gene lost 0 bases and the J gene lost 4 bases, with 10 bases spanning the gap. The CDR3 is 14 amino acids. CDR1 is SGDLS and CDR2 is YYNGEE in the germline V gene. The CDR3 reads CASSVGWRIETQYF. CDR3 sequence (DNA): TGTGCCAGCAGCGTAGGATGGCGAATAGAGACCCAGTACTTC. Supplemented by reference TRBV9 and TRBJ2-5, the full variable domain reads DSGVTQTPKHLITATGQRVTLRCSPRSGDLSVYWYQQSLDQGLQFLIQYYNGEERAKGNILERFSAQQFPDLHSELNLSSLELGDSALYFCASSVGWRIETQYFGPGTRLLVL.

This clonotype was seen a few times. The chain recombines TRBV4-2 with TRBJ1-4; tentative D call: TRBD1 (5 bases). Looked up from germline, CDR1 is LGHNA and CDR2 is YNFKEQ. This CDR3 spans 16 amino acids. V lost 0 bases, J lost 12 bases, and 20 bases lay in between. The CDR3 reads CASSQEGGGARFELFF. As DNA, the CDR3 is TGTGCCAGCAGCCAAGAAGGTGGAGGGGCGAGGTTCGAACTGTTTTTT.

The CDR3 nucleotides read TGTGCCAGCAGCTTTCCCGGGACAGGGGAATACGAGCAGTACTTC. Protein product: CASSFPGTGEYEQYF. The chain has TRBV13 and TRBJ2-7, with 10 bases aligning to TRBD1. This CDR3 region has 15 residues. Germline loops: CDR1 PRHDT, CDR2 FYEKMQ (reference sequence). V lost 3 bases, J lost 4 bases, and 6 bases stayed unmatched. Full variable domain (missing parts from reference TRBV13 and TRBJ2-7): AAGVIQSPRHLIKEKRETATLKCYPIPRHDTVYWYQQGPGQDPQFLISFYEKMQSDKGSIPDRFSAQQFSDYHSELNMSSLELGDSALYFCASSFPGTGEYEQYFGPGTRLTVT.

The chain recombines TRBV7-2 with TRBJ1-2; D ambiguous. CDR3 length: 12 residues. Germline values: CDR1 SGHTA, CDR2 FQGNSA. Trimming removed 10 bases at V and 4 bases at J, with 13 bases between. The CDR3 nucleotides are TGTGCCAAAATGGGAGGGCCCTATGGCTACACCTTC. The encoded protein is CAKMGGPYGYTF.

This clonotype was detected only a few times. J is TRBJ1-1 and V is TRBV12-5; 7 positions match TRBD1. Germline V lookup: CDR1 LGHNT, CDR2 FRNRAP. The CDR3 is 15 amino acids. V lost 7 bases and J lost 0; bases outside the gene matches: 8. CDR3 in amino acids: CASASPGQVNTEAFF. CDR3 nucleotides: TGTGCTAGTGCCTCCCCCGGACAGGTGAACACTGAAGCTTTCTTT.

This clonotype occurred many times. In nucleotides, the CDR3 is TGTGCCAGCAGCTTCCCCGGGACAGGGGGAACTGAAGCTTTCTTT. Amino acids: CASSFPGTGGTEAFF. The rearrangement links TRBV7-2 to TRBJ1-1; TRBD1 agrees at 11 bases. The V segment lost 3 bases and the J segment 5 bases; nucleotides outside the gene matches: 5. The CDR3 has 15 residues. Germline CDR1 SGHTA, CDR2 FQGNSA.

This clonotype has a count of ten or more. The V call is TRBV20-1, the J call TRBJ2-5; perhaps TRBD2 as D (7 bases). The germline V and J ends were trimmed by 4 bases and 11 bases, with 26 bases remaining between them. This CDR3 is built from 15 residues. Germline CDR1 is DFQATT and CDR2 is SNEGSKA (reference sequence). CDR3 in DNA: TGCAGTGCTACGCCCCTCCGCGGGGGCGCACCCGGACAGTACTTC. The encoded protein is CSATPLRGGAPGQYF.

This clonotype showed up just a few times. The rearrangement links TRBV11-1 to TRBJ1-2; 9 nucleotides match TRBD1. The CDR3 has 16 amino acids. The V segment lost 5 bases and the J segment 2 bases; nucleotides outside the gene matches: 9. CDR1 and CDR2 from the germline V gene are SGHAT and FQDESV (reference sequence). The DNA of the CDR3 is TGTGCCAGCAGCCCGAGGACAGGGGAACCCAACTATGGCTACACCTTC. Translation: CASSPRTGEPNYGYTF.

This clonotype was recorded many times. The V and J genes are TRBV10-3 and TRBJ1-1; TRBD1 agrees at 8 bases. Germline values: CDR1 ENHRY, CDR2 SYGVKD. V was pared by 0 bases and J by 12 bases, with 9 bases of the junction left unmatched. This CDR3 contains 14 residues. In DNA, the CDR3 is TGTGCCATCAGTGAGTCGACCGGACAGGGTAGGACTTTCTTT. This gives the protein CAISESTGQGRTFF.

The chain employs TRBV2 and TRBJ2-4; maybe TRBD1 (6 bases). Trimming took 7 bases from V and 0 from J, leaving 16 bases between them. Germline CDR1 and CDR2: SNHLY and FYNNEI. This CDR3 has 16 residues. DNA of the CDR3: TGTGCCAGCACACATCAACAGGGACAAGCCAAAAACATTCAGTACTTC. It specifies CASTHQQGQAKNIQYF.

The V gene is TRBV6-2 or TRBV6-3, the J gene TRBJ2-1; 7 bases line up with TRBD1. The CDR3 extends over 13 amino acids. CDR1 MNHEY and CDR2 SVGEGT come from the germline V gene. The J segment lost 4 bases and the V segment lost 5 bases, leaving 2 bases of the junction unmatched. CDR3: CASSRDRYNEQFF. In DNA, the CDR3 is TGTGCCAGCAGTCGGGACAGATACAATGAGCAGTTCTTC.

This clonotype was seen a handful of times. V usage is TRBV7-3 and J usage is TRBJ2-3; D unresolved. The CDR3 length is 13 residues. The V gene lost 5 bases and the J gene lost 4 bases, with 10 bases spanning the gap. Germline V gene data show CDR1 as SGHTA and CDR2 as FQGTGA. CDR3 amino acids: CASSHARADTQYF. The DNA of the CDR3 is TGTGCCAGCAGCCACGCACGGGCAGATACGCAGTATTTT.

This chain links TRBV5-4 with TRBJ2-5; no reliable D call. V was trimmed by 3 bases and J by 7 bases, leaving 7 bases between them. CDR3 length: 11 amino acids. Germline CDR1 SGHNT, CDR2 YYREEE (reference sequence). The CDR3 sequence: CASSSRGTQYF. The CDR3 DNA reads TGTGCCAGCAGCTCGCGAGGGACCCAGTACTTC.

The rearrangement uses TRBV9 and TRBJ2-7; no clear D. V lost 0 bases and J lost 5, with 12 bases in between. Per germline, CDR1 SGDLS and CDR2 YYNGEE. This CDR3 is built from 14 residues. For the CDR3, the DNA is TGTGCCAGCAGCGTAGGGGTCCTTCCCAACGAGCAGTACTTC. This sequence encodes CASSVGVLPNEQYF.

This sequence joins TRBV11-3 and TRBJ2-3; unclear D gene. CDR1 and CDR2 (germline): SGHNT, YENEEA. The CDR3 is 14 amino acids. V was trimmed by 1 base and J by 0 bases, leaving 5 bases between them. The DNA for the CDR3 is TGTGCCAGCAGCTTAGCCCAAAGCACAGATACGCAGTATTTT. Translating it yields CASSLAQSTDTQYF.

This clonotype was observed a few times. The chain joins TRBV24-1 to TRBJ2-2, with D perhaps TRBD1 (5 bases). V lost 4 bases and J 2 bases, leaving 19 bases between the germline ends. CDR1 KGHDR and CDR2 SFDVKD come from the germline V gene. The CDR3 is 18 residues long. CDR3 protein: CATSDPDRSVGNTGELFF. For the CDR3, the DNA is TGTGCCACCAGTGACCCTGACAGAAGCGTAGGTAACACCGGGGAGCTGTTTTTT.

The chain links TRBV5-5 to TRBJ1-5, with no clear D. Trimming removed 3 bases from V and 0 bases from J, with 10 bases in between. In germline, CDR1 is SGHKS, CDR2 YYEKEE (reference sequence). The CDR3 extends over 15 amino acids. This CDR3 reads CASSSDGDSNQPQHF. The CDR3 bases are TGTGCCAGCAGCTCTGATGGGGATAGCAATCAGCCCCAGCATTTT. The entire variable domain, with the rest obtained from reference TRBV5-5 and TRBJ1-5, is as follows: DAGVTQSPTHLIKTRGQQVTLRCSPISGHKSVSWYQQVLGQGPQFIFQYYEKEERGRGNFPDRFSARQFPNYSSELNVNALLLGDSALYLCASSSDGDSNQPQHFGDGTRLSIL.

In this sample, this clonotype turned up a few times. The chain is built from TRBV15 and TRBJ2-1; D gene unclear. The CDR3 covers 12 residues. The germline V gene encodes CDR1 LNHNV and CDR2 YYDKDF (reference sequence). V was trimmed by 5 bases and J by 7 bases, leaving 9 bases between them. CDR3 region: CATSPGLNEQFF. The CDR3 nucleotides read TGTGCCACCAGCCCCGGGTTGAATGAGCAGTTCTTC.